This TCR beta chain was recorded in a study of sequential checkpoint blockade in melanoma. On the study more broadly: TCRbeta immunosequencing was performed on DNA from approximately 93 pretreatment melanoma tumor samples. Whole-study findings and limits: In arm A, pretreatment tumor clonality was associated with response.

As for this clone: Its specificity is unknown.

The CDR3 is 16 residues long. V gave up 8 bases and J gave up 2 bases, with 16 bases separating them. The germline V gene has CDR1 SNHLY and CDR2 FYNNEI. Profiling relied on immunoSEQ multiplex PCR, and the TCRdb table lists in-frame clones only, not all of them. This table holds under 7,000 clones, over 25% found once. Noted treatment: randomized to nivolumab then ipilimumab (arm A) or the reverse (arm B). The receptor was isolated from a human donor with melanoma. This rearrangement joins TRBV2 to TRBJ2-6; D may be TRBD1 or TRBD2 (5 bases each). The sample here was tumor tissue (inferred from file names), taken from a patient given nivolumab and ipilimumab in sequence. This chain's CDR3 is CASGGEAGPGANVLTF. The CDR3 coding sequence is TGTGCCAGCGGGGGAGAGGCAGGACCTGGGGCCAACGTCCTGACTTTC.